This TCR beta chain was obtained from a study of OX40 agonist ivuxolimab in advanced cancers. Here immunoSEQ multiplex PCR was the method, and the copy in TCRdb shows in-frame clones only, minus some. This table holds roughly 34,000 clones, approximately 80% found once. Patients had blood sampled at baseline and again on cycle 4 day 1 and cycle 7 day 1. Overall study findings and caveats: With doses of 0.1 to 3.0 mg/kg, CD4+ and CD8+ blood T cells had undergone clonal expansion by week 6. CD8+ T cells were the subset that, on average, had more expanded clones than CD4+.

A word on this clone: Its antigen is unidentified.

The TCR comes from an adult with an advanced solid tumor such as melanoma, head and neck, liver or kidney cancer. Sequencing was performed on CD4+ or CD8+ T cells sorted from blood, taken in a trial of the OX40 agonist ivuxolimab.

The CDR3 DNA is TGTGCCAGCAGTTTTGGGGGAGCAGGCCCGGTCCAATATGGCTACACCTTC. Amino acid sequence: CASSFGGAGPVQYGYTF. The chain employs TRBV28 and TRBJ1-2; tentatively, D is TRBD1 (5 bases). CDR3 length: 17 amino acids. The germline V gene encodes CDR1 MDHEN and CDR2 SYDVKM. Trimming pared 3 bases from V and 5 bases from J, leaving 22 bases between.